Following are 20 T cell receptor beta chains from one sample sequenced in a study of identical twins. One entry per CDR3 protein results from TCRdb running MiXCR on the 5' RACE reads. The sample shows some 500,000 distinct CDR3 sequences, approximately 22% of them seen only once. This sample was also put to use in a study of T cells expressing NK-cell markers.

Sequenced material: CD4+ T cells sorted from blood. The receptors were gathered from a woman under 30 in good health.

In this sample, this clonotype turned up many times. One end of the junction is discordant with germline, which a read error may explain. J is TRBJ1-1 and V is TRBV5-1; D call uncertain. The length of the CDR3 is 13 residues. The germline V gene encodes CDR1 SGHRS and CDR2 YFSETQ. The CDR3 loop is CASSLDLNTEAFF. DNA of the CDR3: TGTGCCAGCAGTTTAGATCTGAACACTGAAGCTTTCTTT.

This clonotype was seen more than once but under ten times. V gene TRBV6-1 combines with J gene TRBJ2-7; no clear D gene. The CDR3 is 16 amino acids. V gave up 5 bases and J gave up 3 bases, with 20 bases separating them. Germline loops: CDR1 MNHNS, CDR2 SASEGT. The CDR3 here is CASSPFPLSNRYEQYF. CDR3 DNA: TGTGCCAGCAGTCCTTTTCCCCTTAGTAATCGCTACGAGCAGTACTTC.

The chain combines TRBV6-1 with TRBJ2-3, with TRBD2 matching over 12 bases. V lost 6 bases and J lost 4; bases outside the gene matches: 5. The germline V gene has CDR1 MNHNS and CDR2 SASEGT. The CDR3 loop spans 15 amino acids. The CDR3 sequence: CASRTSGSGADTQYF. For the CDR3, the DNA is TGTGCCAGCAGGACTAGCGGGAGTGGCGCAGATACGCAGTATTTT.

This clonotype was found a few times. The chain employs TRBV7-9 and TRBJ2-5; D might be TRBD1 (5 bases). The CDR3 loop spans 14 amino acids. With 3 bases removed from V and 2 bases from J, the gap between germline ends came to 10 bases. Germline V lookup: CDR1 SEHNR, CDR2 FQNEAQ (reference sequence). CDR3 sequence reads: CASSFQGRQETQYF. The CDR3 DNA reads TGTGCCAGCAGCTTCCAGGGTAGGCAAGAGACCCAGTACTTC.

The CDR3 coding sequence is TGTGCCAGCAGCGAGAGGACAGGGAAGAACACTGAAGCTTTCTTT. It yields the protein CASSERTGKNTEAFF. The chain employs TRBV7-9 and TRBJ1-1, with 8 nucleotides matching TRBD1. CDR1 is SEHNR and CDR2 is FQNEAQ in the germline V gene (reference sequence). After removal of 5 bases from V and 1 base from J, the junction contained 6 bases not matched to a gene. This CDR3 has 15 amino acids. Drawing the rest from reference TRBV7-9 and TRBJ1-1, the complete variable domain is DTGVSQNPRHKITKRGQNVTFRCDPISEHNRLYWYRQTLGQGPEFLTYFQNEAQLEKSRLLSDRFSAERPKGSFSTLEIQRTEQGDSAMYLCASSERTGKNTEAFFGQGTRLTVV.

The gene calls are TRBV20-1 and TRBJ2-7; no clear D gene. This CDR3 region has 11 residues. CDR1 and CDR2 (germline): DFQATT, SNEGSKA (reference sequence). V lost 5 bases and J lost 12, with 17 bases in between. The CDR3: CSALDVSVVYF. DNA of the CDR3: TGCAGTGCTCTAGACGTTAGTGTTGTGTACTTC.

The rearrangement links TRBV6-2 or TRBV6-3 to TRBJ2-1; D not resolved. The CDR3 has 15 residues. V was pared by 0 bases and J by 3 bases, with 9 bases between. From germline, CDR1 is MNHEY and CDR2 SVGEGT. CDR3 region: CASSYSEQGYNEQFF. The CDR3 DNA reads as TGTGCCAGCAGTTACTCAGAGCAAGGCTACAATGAGCAGTTCTTC.

This clonotype was seen a handful of times. The V gene is TRBV20-1, the J gene TRBJ1-2; D remains ambiguous. Trimming pared 0 bases from V and 7 bases from J, leaving 9 bases between. The germline gives CDR1 DFQATT, CDR2 SNEGSKA (reference sequence). The CDR3 runs to 12 residues. DNA for the CDR3: TGCAGTGCTAGAGATGTGGGCACTGGCTACACCTTC. Protein product: CSARDVGTGYTF.

This clonotype turned up a few times. The gene calls are TRBV27 and TRBJ2-4; D call uncertain. From germline, CDR1 is MNHEY and CDR2 SMNVEV (reference sequence). Trimming took off 6 bases at V and 1 base at J, with 13 bases between the two ends. The length of the CDR3 is 15 residues. CDR3 sequence (DNA): TGTGCCAGCAGCCCCACACGGGCCGCCAAAAACATTCAGTACTTC. Its translation is CASSPTRAAKNIQYF.

This clonotype was detected only a few times. The gene calls are TRBV29-1 and TRBJ1-2; D is ambiguous. The CDR3 contains 12 residues. Germline V lookup: CDR1 SQVTM, CDR2 ANQGSEA. V lost 1 base, J lost 1 base, and 4 bases lay in between. The DNA of the CDR3 is TGCAGCGTTGAAGTATATAACTATGGCTACACCTTC. Translation: CSVEVYNYGYTF.

The chain carries TRBV10-3 and TRBJ2-1, with D possibly matching TRBD2 (5 bases). Germline V CDR1 and CDR2: ENHRY, SYGVKD. V was cut by 1 base and J by 7 bases, with 8 bases left in between. This CDR3 region has 13 residues. CDR3 DNA sequence: TGTGCCATCAGTGAGTTGTCGGGGAATGAGCAGTTCTTC. Protein sequence: CAISELSGNEQFF.

The V and J genes are TRBV12-3 or TRBV12-4 and TRBJ2-7, with TRBD2 as a possible D gene (5 bases). Deletions cut 5 bases from V and 6 bases from J, with 8 bases between. The CDR3 is made up of 11 amino acids. CDR3 region: CASSRAAEQYF. The CDR3, as DNA: TGTGCCAGCAGTAGAGCGGCCGAGCAGTACTTC.

This clonotype was counted only a few times. This chain links TRBV12-3 or TRBV12-4 with TRBJ2-1, with 9 bases lining up with TRBD2. The J segment lost 0 bases and the V segment lost 3 bases, leaving 3 bases of the junction unmatched. The CDR3 contains 16 residues. The CDR3: CASSFGTSLSYNEQFF. The CDR3 DNA follows: TGTGCCAGCAGTTTTGGGACTAGCCTCTCCTACAATGAGCAGTTCTTC.

The CDR3 region is CASSPDSTQYF. In DNA, the CDR3 is TGCGCCAGCAGCCCTGATAGTACGCAGTATTTT. The genes are TRBV5-1 and TRBJ2-3; no clear D. Germline loops: CDR1 SGHRS, CDR2 YFSETQ. The CDR3 length is 11 residues. The V end lost 4 bases, the J end lost 8 bases, and 8 bases lay between the germline ends.

In this sample, this clonotype turned up many times. V gene TRBV12-3 or TRBV12-4 combines with J gene TRBJ2-3; D is possibly TRBD1 or TRBD2 (5 bases each). The CDR3 is 15 residues long. V was clipped by 0 bases and J by 4 bases, with 11 bases between them. CDR3 protein: CASSLAQGVPDTQYF. The CDR3 region has the DNA TGTGCCAGCAGTTTAGCGCAGGGAGTTCCAGATACGCAGTATTTT.

The chain joins TRBV15 to TRBJ1-1; D unclear. The CDR3 loop spans 13 amino acids. Trimming cost V 8 bases and J 1 base, with 11 bases left between them. Germline values: CDR1 LNHNV, CDR2 YYDKDF (reference sequence). The CDR3 reads CATLVRRNTEAFF. CDR3 nucleotide sequence: TGTGCCACCCTGGTCAGGCGGAACACTGAAGCTTTCTTT.

This clonotype was observed at least ten times. J is TRBJ2-7 and V is TRBV12-3 or TRBV12-4; D is undetermined. This CDR3 contains 13 residues. The germline V and J ends were trimmed by 5 bases and 2 bases, with 10 bases remaining between them. The CDR3 DNA sequence: TGTGCCAGCAGTAAGGGTCCTACCTACGAGCAGTACTTC. The encoded protein is CASSKGPTYEQYF.

The rearrangement joins TRBV21-1 to TRBJ2-3; the D segment call TRBD2 is taken from the table without a DNA check. TRBV21-1 corresponds to a pseudogene. The CDR3 has 16 residues. The CDR3 reads CASSRTSGGNTDTQYF. CDR3 in DNA: TGTGCCAGCAGCCGGACTAGCGGGGGGAACACAGATACGCAGTATTTT.

CDR3 DNA sequence: TGTGCCAGCAGGACAGGGACCCGGGGCTATGGCTACACCTTC. Its protein is CASRTGTRGYGYTF. The chain recombines TRBV12-3 or TRBV12-4 with TRBJ1-2; 7 bases line up with TRBD1. The CDR3 sequence is 14 residues long. After removal of 6 bases from V and 4 bases from J, the junction contained 8 bases not matched to a gene.

This clonotype came up a few times. The junction departs from the called germline gene at one end, perhaps through a read error. The rearrangement uses TRBV3-1 and TRBJ2-7; TRBD1 matches 10 bases. CDR3 size: 14 residues. CDR1 is LGHDT and CDR2 is YNNKEL in the germline V gene (reference sequence). CDR3 nucleotide sequence: TGTGCCAGCAGCCAAGCCGGGACAGGGGAAATTTTCCGCTTC. Translation gives CASSQAGTGEIFRF.